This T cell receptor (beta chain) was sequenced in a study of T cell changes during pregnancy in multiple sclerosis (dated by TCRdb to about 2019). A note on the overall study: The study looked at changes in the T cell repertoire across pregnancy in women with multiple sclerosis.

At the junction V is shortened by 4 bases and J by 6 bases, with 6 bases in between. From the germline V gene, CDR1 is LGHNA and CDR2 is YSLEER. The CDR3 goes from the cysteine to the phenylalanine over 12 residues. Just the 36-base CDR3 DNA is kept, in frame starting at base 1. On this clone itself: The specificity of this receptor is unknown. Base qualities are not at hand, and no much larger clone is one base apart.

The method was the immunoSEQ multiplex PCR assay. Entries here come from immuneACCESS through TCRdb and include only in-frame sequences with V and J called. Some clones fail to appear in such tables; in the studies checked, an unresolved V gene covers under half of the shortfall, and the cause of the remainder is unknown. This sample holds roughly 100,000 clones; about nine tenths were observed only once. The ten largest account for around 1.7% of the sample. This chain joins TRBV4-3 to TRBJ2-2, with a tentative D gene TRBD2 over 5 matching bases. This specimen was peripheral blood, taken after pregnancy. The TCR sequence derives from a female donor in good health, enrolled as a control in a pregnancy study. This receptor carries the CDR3 CASSRGAGELFF. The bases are TGCGCCAGCAGCCGGGGAGCCGGGGAGCTGTTTTTT.